A selection of T cell receptor beta chains follows, all from one sample in a study of blood T cell repertoires in COVID-19. Profiling relied on immunoSEQ multiplex PCR, and the TCRdb table lists in-frame clones only, not all of them. The sample lists around 270,000 clones, roughly 90% seen once, with around 0.8% in the top ten. The specimen was peripheral blood. The source is a man under 40 with acute or convalescent COVID-19. Both conserved end residues are part of each CDR3. Rows may omit the clone size; those that give it use once, few, many or a size class.

CDR3 protein,V gene,clone size
CASSQDPTGVDSPLHF,TRBV4-1,-
CSASAGQDTQYF,TRBV20-1,-
CAWEQQGATGEQYF,TRBV30,-
CAWAVRDLANQPQHF,TRBV30,-
CAWSVAIIGNTIYF,TRBV30,-
CASSLRNSINEQFF,TRBV5-4,-
CASSSLPYRGRGYTF,TRBV28,-
CASVKRSAVNTEAFF,TRBV27,-
CASSQEGGRASGELFF,TRBV4-2,-
CASSLRRGREANEQFF,TRBV11-2,-
CASSPRWSTSGTLAKNIQYF,TRBV5-1,-
CASSESRGWSTDTQYF,TRBV25-1,-
CASSLTPGAYNEQFF,TRBV7-3,medium-sized
CASSPTRDRAYNEQFF,TRBV5-1,-
CASSLGFRGLNTEAFF,TRBV5-5,-
CASSPGQGQRWVF,TRBV7-9,-
CASSLFGGGLYF,TRBV7-9,-
CASSAAGAENTEAFF,TRBV9,once
CASSAGLYRNEQFF,TRBV10-2,-
CASSFWGRDSNQPQHF,TRBV28,-
CASSRRTGEAGYTF,TRBV11-2,-
CASSSKRTGRNTIYF,TRBV6-5,-
CASSLGTSRDTQYF,TRBV28,-
CASSLTSGTGGPNTEAFF,TRBV9,-
CASIPSGLGGGDTQYF,TRBV28,-
CASSQDDRGNQPQHF,TRBV4-1,-
CASSGWTTNNEQFF,TRBV5-1,once
CASSFGSGSPLGEQFF,TRBV7-3,-
CASSLTGSALIEQYF,TRBV5-1,-
CASSLDGTSGRARGEQFF,TRBV11-3,once
CASRHSGRNVNEQFF,TRBV11-1,once
CASSFTRPSYNEQFF,TRBV5-4,-
CSVGDRTVETQYF,TRBV29-1,-
CASSSVAGGVGYTF,TRBV5-1,once
CASSEVGAITGNTIYF,TRBV2,-
CAISATGAHEKLFF,TRBV10-3,-
CASSETTVPSAFF,TRBV6-1,few
CASSSDRLAVYF,TRBV6-7,-
CASSPLAGTGELFF,TRBV5-1,-
CSASYGGSTDTQYF,TRBV20-1,-
CASSLYTGTSYEQYF,TRBV7-8,few
CASSISRLYQETQYF,TRBV19,-
CASSQTGQIAYTEAFF,TRBV14,-
CASSQSASGTDTQYF,TRBV16,-
CASSLSGQGNSPLHF,TRBV7-3,-
CASSGRGSHEQYF,TRBV5-8,-
CASFRAGAFYNEQFF,TRBV25-1,-
CASSQTPTNTEAFF,TRBV7-9,-
CASSPTGLAETQYF,TRBV6-5,-
CASSHNRETQYF,TRBV3-1/TRBV3-2,-
CASSTGQGGRQPQHF,TRBV19,-
CASSSGSRGNTGELFF,TRBV7-9,-
CASSLTDTDTQYF,TRBV5-1,-